This T cell receptor beta chain stems from a study of beta chain features in type 1 diabetes. Study observations and caveats: Shorter TCRB CDR3s, moderately but significantly so, marked every one of the four CD4+ subsets in Type 1 diabetes patients.

What was sequenced were expressed TCRB transcripts, since all of the isolated RNA had been reverse transcribed. The repertoire was sequenced with immunoSEQ multiplex PCR; TCRdb's copy has only in-frame clones and lacks some. This sample has hundreds of thousands of clones, with roughly 13% found just once. Turning to this clone: Its antigen is not known.

CDR3 length: 18 residues. Trimming took 2 bases from V and 6 from J, leaving 23 bases between them. Germline loops: CDR1 ENHRY, CDR2 SYGVKD. This receptor was identified in a young man with type 1 diabetes. The source material was naive CD4+ T cells from blood. This chain uses TRBV10-3 with TRBJ2-4; perhaps TRBD2 as D (6 bases). The CDR3 loop reads CAISEAPLSEGNLNIQYF. As DNA, the CDR3 is TGTGCCATCAGTGAGGCACCCCTGTCGGAGGGAAACCTAAACATTCAGTACTTC.